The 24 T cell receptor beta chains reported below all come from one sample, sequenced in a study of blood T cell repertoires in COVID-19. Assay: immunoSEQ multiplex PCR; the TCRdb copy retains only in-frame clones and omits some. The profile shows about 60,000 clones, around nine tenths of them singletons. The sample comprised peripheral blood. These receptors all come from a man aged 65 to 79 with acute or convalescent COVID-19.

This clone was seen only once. For the CDR3, the DNA is TGCGCCAGCAGCCCGGCCTCGGGGGGCGTAGATACGCAGTATTTT. This translates into CASSPASGGVDTQYF. The chain has TRBV4-3 and TRBJ2-3; TRBD2 is a possible D gene (7 bases). Trimming shortened V by 4 bases and J by 5 bases, and 16 bases separated the two germline ends. From germline, CDR1 is LGHNA and CDR2 YSLEER. This CDR3 has 15 residues.

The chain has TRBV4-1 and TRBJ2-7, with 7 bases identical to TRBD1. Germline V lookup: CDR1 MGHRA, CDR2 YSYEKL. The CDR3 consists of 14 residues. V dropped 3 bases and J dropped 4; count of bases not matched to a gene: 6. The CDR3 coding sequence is TGCGCCAGCAGCCAGCCGGGACAGAAGTACGAGCAGTACTTC. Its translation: CASSQPGQKYEQYF.

CDR3: CASRNRRQGPKNTEAFF. The DNA for the CDR3 is TGTGCCAGCAGGAATCGCCGACAGGGACCTAAGAACACTGAAGCTTTCTTT. This sequence joins TRBV28 and TRBJ1-1; 7 bases align to TRBD1. From germline, CDR1 is MDHEN and CDR2 SYDVKM. This CDR3 comprises 17 residues. The trim removed 6 bases at V and 1 base at J, leaving 14 bases unmatched.

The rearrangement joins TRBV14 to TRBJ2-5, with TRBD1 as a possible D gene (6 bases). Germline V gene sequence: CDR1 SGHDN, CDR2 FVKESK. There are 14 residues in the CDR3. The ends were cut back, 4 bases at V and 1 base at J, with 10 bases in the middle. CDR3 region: CASSRYRAQETQYF. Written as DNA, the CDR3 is TGTGCCAGCAGCCGGTACAGGGCCCAAGAGACCCAGTACTTC.

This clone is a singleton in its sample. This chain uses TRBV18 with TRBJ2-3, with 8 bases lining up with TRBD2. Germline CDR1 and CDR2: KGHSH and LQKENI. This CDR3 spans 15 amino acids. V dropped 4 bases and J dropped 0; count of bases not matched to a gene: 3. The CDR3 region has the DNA TGTGCCAGCTCACTGGGACTAGAGAGCACAGATACGCAGTATTTT. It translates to CASSLGLESTDTQYF.

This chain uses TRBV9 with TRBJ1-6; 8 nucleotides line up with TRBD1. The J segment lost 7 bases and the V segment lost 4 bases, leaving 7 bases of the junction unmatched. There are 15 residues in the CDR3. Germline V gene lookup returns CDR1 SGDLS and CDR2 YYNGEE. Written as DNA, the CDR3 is TGTGCCAGCAGCATGGGACAGGCTCCGAATTCACCCCTCCACTTT. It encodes CASSMGQAPNSPLHF.

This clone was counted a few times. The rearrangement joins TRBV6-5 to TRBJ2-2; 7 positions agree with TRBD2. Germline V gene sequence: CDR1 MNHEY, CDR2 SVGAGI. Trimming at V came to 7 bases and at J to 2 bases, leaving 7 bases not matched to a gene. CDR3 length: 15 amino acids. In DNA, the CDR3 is TGTGCCAGCACCCCGACGGGGGGTAACACCGGGGAGCTGTTTTTT. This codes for CASTPTGGNTGELFF.

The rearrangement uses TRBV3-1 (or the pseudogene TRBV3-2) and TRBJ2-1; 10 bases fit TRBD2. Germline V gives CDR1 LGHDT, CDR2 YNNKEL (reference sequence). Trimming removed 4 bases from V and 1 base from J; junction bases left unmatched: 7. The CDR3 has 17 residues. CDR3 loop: CASSPPGLAESYNEQFF. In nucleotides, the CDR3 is TGTGCCAGCAGCCCCCCCGGACTAGCGGAGTCCTACAATGAGCAGTTCTTC.

CDR3 in amino acids: CASSLVIAGPRDTQYF. The CDR3 DNA sequence: TGTGCCAGCAGCTTAGTGATAGCGGGGCCCAGAGATACGCAGTATTTT. This chain uses TRBV7-6 with TRBJ2-3; 8 bases fit TRBD2. The trim removed 1 base at V and 5 bases at J, leaving 8 bases unmatched. The germline V gene encodes CDR1 SGHVS and CDR2 FNYEAQ. The CDR3 has 16 residues.

The CDR3 DNA sequence: TGTGCCTGGAACAGAGCAACTAATGAAAAACTGTTTTTT. This sequence encodes CAWNRATNEKLFF. The chain carries TRBV30 and TRBJ1-4; no reliable D call. The CDR3 is 13 residues long. Germline-derived CDR1 and CDR2 are GTSNPN and SVGIG (reference sequence). Deletions cut 4 bases from V and 0 bases from J, with 6 bases between.

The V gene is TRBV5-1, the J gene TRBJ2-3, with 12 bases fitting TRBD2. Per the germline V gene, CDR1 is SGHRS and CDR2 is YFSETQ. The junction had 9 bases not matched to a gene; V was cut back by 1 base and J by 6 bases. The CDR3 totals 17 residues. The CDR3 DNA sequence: TGCGCCAGCAGCTTGTCTAGCGGGGGGGCCTTGACGGATACGCAGTATTTT. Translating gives CASSLSSGGALTDTQYF.

CDR3 amino acids: CAWRGGDRGRSPLHF. For the CDR3, the DNA is TGTGCCTGGAGGGGAGGGGACAGGGGGCGATCACCCCTCCACTTT. The chain employs TRBV30 and TRBJ1-6; 12 bases match TRBD1. The CDR3 length is 15 residues. J gave up 10 bases and V 3 bases, and 7 bases lay outside the gene matches. Germline lookup yields CDR1 GTSNPN and CDR2 SVGIG (reference sequence).

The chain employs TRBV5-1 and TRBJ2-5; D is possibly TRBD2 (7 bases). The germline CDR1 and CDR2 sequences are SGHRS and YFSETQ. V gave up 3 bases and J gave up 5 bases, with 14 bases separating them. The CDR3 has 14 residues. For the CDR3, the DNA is TGCGCCAGCAGCTCGACGGGGGGCCGGGAGACCCAGTACTTC. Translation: CASSSTGGRETQYF.

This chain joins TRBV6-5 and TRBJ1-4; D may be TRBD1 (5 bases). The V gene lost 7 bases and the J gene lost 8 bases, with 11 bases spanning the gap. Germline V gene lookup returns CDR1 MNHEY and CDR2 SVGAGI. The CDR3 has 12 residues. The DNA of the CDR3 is TGTGCCAGCAAAGGGGCGTTGGAAAAACTGTTTTTT. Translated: CASKGALEKLFF.

The CDR3, as DNA: TGTGCCAGTAGTAACAGGGAGCTCTACGGGGAGCTGTTTTTT. It is translated as CASSNRELYGELFF. This chain connects TRBV19 to TRBJ2-2, with D tentatively TRBD1 (6 bases). Germline V gene sequence: CDR1 LNHDA, CDR2 SQIVND (reference sequence). This CDR3 is 14 amino acids long. V lost 4 bases and J lost 7, with 13 bases in between.

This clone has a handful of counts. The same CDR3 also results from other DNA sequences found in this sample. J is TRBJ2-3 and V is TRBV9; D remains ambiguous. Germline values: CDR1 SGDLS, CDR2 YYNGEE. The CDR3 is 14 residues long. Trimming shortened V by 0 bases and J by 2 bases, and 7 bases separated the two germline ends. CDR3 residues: CASSVGGPTDTQYF. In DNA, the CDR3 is TGTGCCAGCAGCGTAGGTGGGCCCACAGATACGCAGTATTTT.

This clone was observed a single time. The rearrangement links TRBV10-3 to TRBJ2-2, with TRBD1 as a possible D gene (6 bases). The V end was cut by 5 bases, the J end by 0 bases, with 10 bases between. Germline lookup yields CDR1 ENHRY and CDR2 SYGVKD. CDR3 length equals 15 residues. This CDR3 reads CAISSTGSNTGELFF. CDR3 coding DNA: TGTGCCATCAGTTCGACAGGATCGAACACCGGGGAGCTGTTTTTT.

The CDR3 region is CAISEEGARSPLHF. In DNA, the CDR3 is TGTGCCATCAGTGAAGAGGGGGCGAGGTCACCCCTCCACTTT. This chain links TRBV10-3 with TRBJ1-6; 7 bases fit TRBD1. V lost 3 bases, J lost 10 bases, and 6 bases stayed unmatched. From germline, CDR1 is ENHRY and CDR2 SYGVKD. The CDR3 extends over 14 amino acids.

The CDR3 bases are TGCGCCAGCAGCGTGGGACTACCCAAAGAGACCCAGTACTTC. Protein product: CASSVGLPKETQYF. J is TRBJ2-5 and V is TRBV5-1, with 7 bases that match TRBD2. V was clipped by 4 bases and J by 3 bases; unmatched bases: 6. Germline V gene lookup returns CDR1 SGHRS and CDR2 YFSETQ. This CDR3 has 14 residues.

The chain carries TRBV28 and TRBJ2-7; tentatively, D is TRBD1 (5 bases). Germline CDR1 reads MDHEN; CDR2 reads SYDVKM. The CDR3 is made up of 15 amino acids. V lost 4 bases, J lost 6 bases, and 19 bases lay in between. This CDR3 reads CASSSRTSGIGEQYF. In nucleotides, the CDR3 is TGTGCCAGCAGTTCGAGGACCTCAGGGATTGGCGAGCAGTACTTC.

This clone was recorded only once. CDR3 in DNA: TGTGCCAGCAGCCCGACAGGGGGCTCTGGAAACACCATATATTTT. It is translated as CASSPTGGSGNTIYF. The chain carries TRBV5-4 and TRBJ1-3, with 9 positions matching TRBD1. Germline CDR1 reads SGHNT; CDR2 reads YYREEE (reference sequence). Trimming took 4 bases from V and 0 from J; bases not matched to a gene: 2. The CDR3 consists of 15 residues.

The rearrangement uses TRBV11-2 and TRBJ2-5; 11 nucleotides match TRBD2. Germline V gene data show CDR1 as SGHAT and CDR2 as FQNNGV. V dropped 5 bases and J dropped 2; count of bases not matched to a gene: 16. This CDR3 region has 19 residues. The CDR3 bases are TGTGCCAGCAGCCCAGACAGGGTGGCACTAGCGGGGGCTCAAGAGACCCAGTACTTC. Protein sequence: CASSPDRVALAGAQETQYF.

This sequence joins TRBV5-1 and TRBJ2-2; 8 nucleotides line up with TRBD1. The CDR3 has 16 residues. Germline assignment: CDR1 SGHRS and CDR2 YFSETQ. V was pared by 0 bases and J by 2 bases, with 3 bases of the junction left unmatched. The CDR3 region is CASSLAGGINTGELFF. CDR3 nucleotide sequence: TGCGCCAGCAGCTTGGCAGGGGGCATTAACACCGGGGAGCTGTTTTTT.

CDR3 DNA sequence: TGTGCCAGCAGCTTATTCAGCGGGGGGTTGACAGATACGCAGTATTTT. Translation gives CASSLFSGGLTDTQYF. V is TRBV7-2 and J is TRBJ2-3, with TRBD2 identical over 9 bases. The CDR3 extends over 16 amino acids. J lost 3 bases, V lost 2 bases, and 6 bases had no gene match. Germline CDR1 and CDR2: SGHTA and FQGNSA.